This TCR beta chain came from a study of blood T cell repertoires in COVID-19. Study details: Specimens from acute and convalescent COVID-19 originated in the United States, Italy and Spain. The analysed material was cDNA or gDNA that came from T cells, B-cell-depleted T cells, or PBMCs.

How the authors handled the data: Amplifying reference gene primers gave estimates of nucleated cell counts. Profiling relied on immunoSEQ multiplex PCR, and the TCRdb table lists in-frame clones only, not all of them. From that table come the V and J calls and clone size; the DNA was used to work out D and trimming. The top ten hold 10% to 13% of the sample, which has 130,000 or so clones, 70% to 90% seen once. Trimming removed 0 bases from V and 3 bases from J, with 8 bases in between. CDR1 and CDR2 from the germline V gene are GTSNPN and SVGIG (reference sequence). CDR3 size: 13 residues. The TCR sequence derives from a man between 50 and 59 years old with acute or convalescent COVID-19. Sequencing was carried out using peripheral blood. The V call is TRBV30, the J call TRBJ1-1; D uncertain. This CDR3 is CAWSVSRHTEAFF. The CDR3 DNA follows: TGTGCCTGGAGTGTATCGAGGCACACTGAAGCTTTCTTT. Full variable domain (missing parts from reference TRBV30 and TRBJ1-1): SQTIHQWPATLVQPVGSPLSLECTVEGTSNPNLYWYRQAAGRGLQLLFYSVGIGQISSEVPQNLSASRPQDRQFILSSKKLLLSDSGFYLCAWSVSRHTEAFFGQGTRLTVV.